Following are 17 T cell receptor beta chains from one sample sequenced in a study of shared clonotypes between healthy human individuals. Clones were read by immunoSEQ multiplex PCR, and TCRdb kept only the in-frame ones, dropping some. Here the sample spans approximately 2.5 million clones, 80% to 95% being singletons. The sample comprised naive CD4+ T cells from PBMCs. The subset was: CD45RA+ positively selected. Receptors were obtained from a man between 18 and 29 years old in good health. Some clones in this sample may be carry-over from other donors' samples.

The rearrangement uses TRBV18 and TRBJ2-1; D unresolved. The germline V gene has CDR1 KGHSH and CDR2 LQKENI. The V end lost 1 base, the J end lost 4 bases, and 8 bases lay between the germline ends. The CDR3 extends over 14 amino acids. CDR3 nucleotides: TGTGCCAGCTCACCACAGGACGGGTACAATGAGCAGTTCTTC. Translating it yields CASSPQDGYNEQFF.

The CDR3 bases are TGTGCCAGCAGCTTAGCGTCAGGGGGCGAGTACGAGCAGTACTTC. Translation: CASSLASGGEYEQYF. This sequence joins TRBV7-8 and TRBJ2-7, with 8 positions matching TRBD1. V shed 0 bases and J 4 bases; nucleotides not matched to a gene: 5. The CDR3 is 15 amino acids. Germline V gives CDR1 SGHVS, CDR2 FQNEAQ.

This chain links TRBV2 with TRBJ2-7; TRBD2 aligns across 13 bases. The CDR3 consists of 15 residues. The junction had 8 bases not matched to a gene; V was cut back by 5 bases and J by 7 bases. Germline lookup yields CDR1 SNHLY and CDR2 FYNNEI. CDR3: CASSYTSGRAGEQYF. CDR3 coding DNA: TGTGCCAGCAGTTATACTAGCGGGAGGGCCGGAGAGCAGTACTTC.

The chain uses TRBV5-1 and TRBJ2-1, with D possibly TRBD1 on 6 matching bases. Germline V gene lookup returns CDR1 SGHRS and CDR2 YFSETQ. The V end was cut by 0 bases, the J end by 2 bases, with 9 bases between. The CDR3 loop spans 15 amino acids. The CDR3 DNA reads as TGCGCCAGCAGCTTGGTGGGGACACCCTACAATGAGCAGTTCTTC. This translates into CASSLVGTPYNEQFF.

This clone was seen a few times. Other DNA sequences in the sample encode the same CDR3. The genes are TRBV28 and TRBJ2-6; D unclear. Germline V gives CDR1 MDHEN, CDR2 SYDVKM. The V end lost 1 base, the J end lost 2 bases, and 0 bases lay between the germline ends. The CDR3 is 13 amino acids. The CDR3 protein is CASSLSGANVLTF. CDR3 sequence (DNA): TGTGCCAGCAGTTTATCTGGGGCCAACGTCCTGACTTTC.

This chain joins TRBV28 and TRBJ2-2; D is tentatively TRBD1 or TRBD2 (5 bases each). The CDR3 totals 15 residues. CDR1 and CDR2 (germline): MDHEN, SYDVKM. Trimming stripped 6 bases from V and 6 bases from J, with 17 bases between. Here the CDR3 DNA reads TGTGCCAGCAGCTCCGGGACCTTAAGTCCCGGGGAGCTGTTTTTT. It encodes CASSSGTLSPGELFF.

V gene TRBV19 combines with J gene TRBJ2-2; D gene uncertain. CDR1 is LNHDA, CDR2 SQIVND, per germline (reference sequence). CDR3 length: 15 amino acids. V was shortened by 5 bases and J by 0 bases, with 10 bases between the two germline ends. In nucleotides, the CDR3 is TGTGCCAGTAGTCCCGCCGGACCGAACACCGGGGAGCTGTTTTTT. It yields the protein CASSPAGPNTGELFF.

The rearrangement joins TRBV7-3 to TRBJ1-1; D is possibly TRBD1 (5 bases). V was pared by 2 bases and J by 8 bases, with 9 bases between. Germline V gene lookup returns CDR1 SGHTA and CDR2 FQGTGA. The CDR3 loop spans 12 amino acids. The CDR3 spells CASSLYRGEAFF. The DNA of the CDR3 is TGTGCCAGCAGCTTATATAGGGGAGAAGCTTTCTTT.

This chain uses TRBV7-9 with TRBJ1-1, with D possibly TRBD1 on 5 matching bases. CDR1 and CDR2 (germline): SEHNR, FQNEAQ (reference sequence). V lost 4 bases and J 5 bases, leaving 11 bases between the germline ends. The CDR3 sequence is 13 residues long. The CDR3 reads CASSSSGATEAFF. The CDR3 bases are TGTGCCAGCAGCTCGTCCGGGGCAACTGAAGCTTTCTTT.

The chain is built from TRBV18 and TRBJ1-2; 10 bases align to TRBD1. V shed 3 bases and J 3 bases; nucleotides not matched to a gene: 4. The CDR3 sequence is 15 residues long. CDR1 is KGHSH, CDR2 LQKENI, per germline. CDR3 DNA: TGTGCCAGCTCACCGACAGGGGGCGATGACTATGGCTACACCTTC. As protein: CASSPTGGDDYGYTF.

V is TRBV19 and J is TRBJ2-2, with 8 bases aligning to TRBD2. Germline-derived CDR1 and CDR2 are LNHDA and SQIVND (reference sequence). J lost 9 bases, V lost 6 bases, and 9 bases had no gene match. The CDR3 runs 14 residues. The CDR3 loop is CASRGLVDYRELFF. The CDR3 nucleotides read TGTGCCAGTAGGGGACTAGTCGACTACCGGGAGCTGTTTTTT.

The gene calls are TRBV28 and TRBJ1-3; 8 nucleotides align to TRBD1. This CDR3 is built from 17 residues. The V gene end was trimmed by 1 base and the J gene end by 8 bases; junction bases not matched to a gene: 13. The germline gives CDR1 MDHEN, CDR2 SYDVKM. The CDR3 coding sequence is TGTGCCAGCAGTTTATCAGGACAGGGAAGAGTTGCTGACACCATATATTTT. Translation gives CASSLSGQGRVADTIYF. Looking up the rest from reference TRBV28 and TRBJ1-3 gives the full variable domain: DVKVTQSSRYLVKRTGEKVFLECVQDMDHENMFWYRQDPGLGLRLIYFSYDVKMKEKGDIPEGYSVSREKKERFSLILESASTNQTSMYLCASSLSGQGRVADTIYFGEGSWLTVV.

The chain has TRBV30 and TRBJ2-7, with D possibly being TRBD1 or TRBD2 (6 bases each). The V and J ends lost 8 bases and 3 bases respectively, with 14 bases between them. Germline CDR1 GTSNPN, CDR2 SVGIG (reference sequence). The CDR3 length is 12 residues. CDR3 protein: CAAGQGLYEQYF. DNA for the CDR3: TGTGCCGCGGGACAAGGGCTCTACGAGCAGTACTTC.

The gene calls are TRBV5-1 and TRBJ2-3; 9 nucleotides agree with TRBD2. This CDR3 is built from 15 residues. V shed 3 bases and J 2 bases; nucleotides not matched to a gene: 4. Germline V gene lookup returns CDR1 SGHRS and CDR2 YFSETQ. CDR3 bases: TGCGCCAGCAGCTCGCTAGCGGGGCCCACAGATACGCAGTATTTT. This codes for CASSSLAGPTDTQYF.

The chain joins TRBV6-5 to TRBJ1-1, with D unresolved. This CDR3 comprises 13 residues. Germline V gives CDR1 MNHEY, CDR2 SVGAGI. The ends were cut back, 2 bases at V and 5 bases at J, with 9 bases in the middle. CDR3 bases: TGTGCCAGCAGTTACGAGATGGGGACTGAAGCTTTCTTT. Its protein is CASSYEMGTEAFF.

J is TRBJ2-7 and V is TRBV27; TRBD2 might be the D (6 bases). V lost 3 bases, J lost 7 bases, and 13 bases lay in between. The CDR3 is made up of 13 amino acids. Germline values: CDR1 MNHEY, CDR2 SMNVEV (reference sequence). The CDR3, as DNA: TGTGCCAGCAGTTTGGGTCGGGAGTATGAGCAGTACTTC. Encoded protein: CASSLGREYEQYF.

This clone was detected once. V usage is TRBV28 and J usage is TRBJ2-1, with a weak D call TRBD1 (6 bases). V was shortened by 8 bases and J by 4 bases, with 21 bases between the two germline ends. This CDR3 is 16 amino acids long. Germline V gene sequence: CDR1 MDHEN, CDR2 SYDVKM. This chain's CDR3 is CASVLAGAAFYNEQFF. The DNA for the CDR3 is TGTGCCAGCGTACTGGCAGGGGCCGCCTTTTACAATGAGCAGTTCTTC. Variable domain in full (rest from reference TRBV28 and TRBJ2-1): DVKVTQSSRYLVKRTGEKVFLECVQDMDHENMFWYRQDPGLGLRLIYFSYDVKMKEKGDIPEGYSVSREKKERFSLILESASTNQTSMYLCASVLAGAAFYNEQFFGPGTRLTVL.